These T cell receptor beta chains were read from a single sample in a study of post-analysis software for immune sequencing data. Using its own MiXCR run on the PCR reads, TCRdb lists one record per CDR3 protein. Seen here are roughly 800,000 distinct CDR3 sequences, approximately 50% observed once, and the top ten hold roughly 4.4%. The material sequenced was blood. These receptors all stem from a girl aged 5 to 17 with multiple sclerosis. CDR3s include the opening cysteine and the closing phenylalanine or tryptophan. The D gene is left open where the match is weak. The size field is filled for only some rows; it gives once, few, many or a size class.

TRBJ2-4	12	TRBV12-5	.	once	CASGLATNIQYF	TGTGCTAGTGGTTTAGCCACAAACATTCAGTACTTC
TRBJ2-5	16	TRBV2	TRBD2	.	CASSTGTSTEGETQYF	TGTGCCAGCAGCACCGGGACTAGCACCGAAGGGGAGACCCAGTACTTC
TRBJ2-4	14	TRBV20-1	TRBD2	.	CSASRLAGVEEQYF	TGCAGTGCCTCCCGGCTAGCGGGAGTCGAGGAGCAGTACTTC
TRBJ2-5	15	TRBV12-3/TRBV12-4	TRBD1	few	CASSDRDRGIETQYF	TGTGCCAGCAGTGACCGGGACAGGGGAATAGAGACCCAGTACTTC
TRBJ2-3	17	TRBV20-1	.	.	CSAQGASGTRRADTQYF	TGCAGTGCCCAGGGGGCTAGCGGGACTCGTCGGGCAGATACGCAGTATTTT
TRBJ1-2	12	TRBV6-5	.	few	CASSRDSSGYTF	TGTGCCAGCAGTAGAGACAGTTCTGGCTACACCTTC
TRBJ2-5	15	TRBV29-1	.	.	CSVEAVDPPGETQYF	TGCAGCGTTGAAGCCGTTGACCCCCCGGGGGAGACCCAGTACTTC
TRBJ2-7	13	TRBV27	.	.	CASSLQFSYEQYF	TGTGCCAGCAGTTTACAGTTCTCCTACGAGCAGTACTTC
TRBJ2-7	13	TRBV5-1	.	many	CASSLAASYEQYF	TGTGCCAGCAGTTTAGCGGCCTCCTACGAGCAGTACTTC
TRBJ1-2	15	TRBV6-4	TRBD1	.	CASSDGWGQHYGYTF	TGTGCCAGCAGTGATGGTTGGGGACAGCACTATGGCTACACCTTC
TRBJ2-7	15	TRBV20-1	TRBD2	.	CSARVGLAGSHEQYF	TGCAGTGCTAGAGTAGGACTAGCGGGATCCCACGAGCAGTACTTC
TRBJ1-2	15	TRBV20-1	.	few	CSARGDRRANYGYTF	TGCAGTGCTAGAGGCGACCGGAGAGCTAACTATGGCTACACCTTC
TRBJ2-1	14	TRBV7-7	.	.	CASSFEDTDDEQFF	TGTGCCAGCAGCTTCGAGGACACGGACGATGAGCAGTTCTTC
TRBJ2-7	15	TRBV12-3/TRBV12-4	.	.	CASSPAGAVSYEQYF	TGTGCCAGCAGTCCCGCGGGGGCCGTCTCCTACGAGCAGTACTTC
TRBJ1-2	15	TRBV14	.	.	CASSLPGARGYGYTF	TGTGCCAGCAGCCTACCAGGGGCGAGGGGCTATGGCTACACCTTC
TRBJ1-2	16	TRBV4-1	TRBD1	few	CASSQGQGTVRGGYTF	TGCGCCAGCAGCCAGGGACAGGGGACCGTGCGGGGTGGCTACACCTTC
TRBJ2-1	13	TRBV29-1	TRBD2	.	CSGVAGVGNEQFF	TGCAGCGGTGTAGCGGGAGTTGGAAATGAGCAGTTCTTC
TRBJ2-7	12	TRBV10-3	.	.	CAISEFPAEQYF	TGTGCCATCAGTGAGTTCCCCGCGGAGCAGTACTTC
TRBJ2-7	12	TRBV20-1	TRBD1	few	CSGNRGPYEQYF	TGCAGTGGGAACAGGGGGCCCTACGAGCAGTACTTC
TRBJ2-7	13	TRBV10-2	TRBD2	few	CASRLAGVPEQYF	TGCGCCAGCCGACTAGCGGGAGTTCCCGAGCAGTACTTC
TRBJ1-2	15	TRBV11-1	TRBD1	once	CASSPRTGAPYGYTF	TGTGCCAGCAGCCCCAGGACAGGGGCCCCCTATGGCTACACCTTC
TRBJ2-3	16	TRBV4-1	TRBD1	once	CASSYLDRASTDTQYF	TGCGCCAGCAGCTACCTAGACAGGGCGTCCACAGATACGCAGTATTTT
TRBJ2-4	12	TRBV19	.	.	CASRRQDSVQYF	TGTGCCAGTAGGCGACAGGACTCCGTTCAGTACTTC
TRBJ1-1	13	TRBV6-6	.	.	CASSSPDRTEAFF	TGTGCCAGCAGTTCCCCCGACAGAACTGAAGCTTTCTTT
TRBJ2-4	12	TRBV7-2	TRBD2	few	CASSFGGDIQYF	TGTGCCAGCAGCTTTGGGGGGGACATTCAGTACTTC
TRBJ1-2	13	TRBV10-3	TRBD1	.	CAIKTGGNYGYTF	TGTGCCATCAAAACAGGGGGCAACTATGGCTACACCTTC
TRBJ2-7	12	TRBV29-1	TRBD1	few	CSVWTGENEQYF	TGCAGCGTCTGGACAGGGGAGAACGAGCAGTACTTC
TRBJ2-7	13	TRBV29-1	.	.	CSAERARDSEQYF	TGCAGCGCCGAACGGGCCAGGGATAGCGAGCAGTACTTC
TRBJ2-1	14	TRBV2	TRBD2	few	CASTPGLAGNEQFF	TGTGCCAGCACTCCGGGACTAGCGGGCAATGAGCAGTTCTTC
TRBJ2-1	16	TRBV5-1	.	.	CASSGDLTLTYNEQFF	TGCGCCAGCAGCGGCGATCTAACGTTGACCTACAATGAGCAGTTCTTC